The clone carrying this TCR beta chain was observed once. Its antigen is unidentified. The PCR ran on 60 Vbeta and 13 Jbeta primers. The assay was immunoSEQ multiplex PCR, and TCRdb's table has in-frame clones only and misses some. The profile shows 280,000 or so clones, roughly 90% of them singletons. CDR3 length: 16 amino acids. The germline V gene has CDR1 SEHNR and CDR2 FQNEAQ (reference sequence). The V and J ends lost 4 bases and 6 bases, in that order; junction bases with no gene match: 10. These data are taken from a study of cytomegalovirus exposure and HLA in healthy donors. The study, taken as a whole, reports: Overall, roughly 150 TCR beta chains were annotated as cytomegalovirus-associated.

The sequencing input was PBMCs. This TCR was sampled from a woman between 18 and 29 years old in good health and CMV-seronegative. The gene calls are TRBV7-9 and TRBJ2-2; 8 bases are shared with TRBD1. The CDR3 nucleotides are TGTGCCAGCAGCTCCTCCGGGACAGGAGGAGCCGGGGAGCTGTTTTTT. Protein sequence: CASSSSGTGGAGELFF.